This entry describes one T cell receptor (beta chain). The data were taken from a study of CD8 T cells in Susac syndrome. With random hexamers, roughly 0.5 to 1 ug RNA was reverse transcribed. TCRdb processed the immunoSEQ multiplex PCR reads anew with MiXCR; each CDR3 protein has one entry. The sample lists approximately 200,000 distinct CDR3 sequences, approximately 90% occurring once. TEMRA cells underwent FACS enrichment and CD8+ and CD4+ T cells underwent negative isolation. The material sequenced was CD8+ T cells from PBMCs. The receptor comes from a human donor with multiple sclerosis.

CDR3 sequence (DNA): TGTGCCAGCAGTTTTGGAGCCCGGATGAACACTGAAGCTTTCTTT. This codes for CASSFGARMNTEAFF. The chain combines TRBV12-3 or TRBV12-4 with TRBJ1-1, with D hard to call. This CDR3 region has 15 residues. V lost 3 bases to trimming and J lost 0 bases, with 11 bases between them.